This section outlines one T cell receptor beta chain sequence together with its context. These data come from a study of blood T cell repertoires in COVID-19. Study at large: There were acute and convalescent COVID-19 samples, and they came from the United States, Italy and Spain. T cells, B-cell-depleted T cells, or PBMCs supplied cDNA or gDNA.

One Seattle source followed patients from active infection through their disease course. How the authors handled the data: Amplification from reference gene primers served as the basis for estimated nucleated cell counts. Generated by immunoSEQ multiplex PCR, the TCRdb table keeps only in-frame clones and is missing some. For V, J and clone size, that table is used; D and trimming come from the DNA. This table holds hundreds of thousands of clones, about 83% found once. V dropped 7 bases and J dropped 1; count of bases not matched to a gene: 3. There are 14 residues in the CDR3. The germline V gene has CDR1 MNHEY and CDR2 SVGAGI.

The source of this sequence is a woman in her thirties with COVID-19, enrolled during active disease. Sequenced sample: peripheral blood. The chain uses TRBV6-5 and TRBJ2-2; 7 bases agree with TRBD1. As DNA, the CDR3 is TGTGCCAGCACCGGGACAGAGAACACCGGGGAGCTGTTTTTT. This translates into CASTGTENTGELFF.